This TCR beta chain was identified during a study of molecular identifiers for immune sequencing clone quantification. General study points: Underestimation of highly expanded clone sizes could arise where identical TCR molecules share a barcode.

Naive CD8 libraries were made from 20,000 to 1,000,000 sorted cells, and they used 10%, 30% or 50% RNA. Sorted naive CD8 T cells were those defined as CD8+CD4-CCR7+CD45RA+. This CDR3 is 15 amino acids long. Per germline, CDR1 LGHNA and CDR2 YSLEER. Trimming took off 4 bases at V and 1 base at J, with 14 bases between the two ends. TCRdb reanalysed the PCR reads using MiXCR and keeps one entry per CDR3 protein. This table has about 640,000 distinct CDR3 sequences, approximately 20% appearing once. This clonotype was recorded many times. No antigen is known for it. The chain uses TRBV4-3 and TRBJ2-7, with TRBD1 as a possible D gene (5 bases). Material: naive CD8+ T cells from blood, with Jurkat cell RNA spiked in. The subset here: FACS-sorted CD8+CD4-CCR7+CD45RA+ naive T cells. The TCR was taken from a human donor in good health. Some libraries in this study had Jurkat cell RNA spiked in. The CDR3 region is CASSLGIKGSYEQYF. The CDR3 nucleotides are TGCGCCAGCAGCCTTGGTATCAAGGGGTCCTACGAGCAGTACTTC.